This record covers a single TCR beta chain. Antigen unknown. This sample stems from a study of long-term antiretroviral therapy in people with HIV. The germline CDR1 and CDR2 sequences are MNHNS and SASEGT. This CDR3 is built from 16 residues. V lost 3 bases and J 3 bases, leaving 14 bases between the germline ends. Researchers report immunoSEQ v3.0 was run at survey level. The assay was immunoSEQ multiplex PCR, and TCRdb's table has in-frame clones only and misses some. Of under 20,000 clones in the sample, around nine tenths were seen once. Study conclusions and caveats: Pre-ART clonal expansions dominated every time point's repertoire. Diversity measured after ART increased yet remained under transplant donor controls.

Source: unsorted PBMCs, taken 0.5 years after starting antiretroviral therapy. The chain combines TRBV6-1 with TRBJ1-4; tentatively, D is TRBD1 (5 bases). This sequence originates from a middle-aged man with HIV. CDR3 nucleotides: TGTGCCAGCAGTGAGGGGGTATTGCTGGCTAATGAAAAACTGTTTTTT. It yields the protein CASSEGVLLANEKLFF.